Sequencing of this T cell receptor beta chain was carried out in a study of regulatory and conventional T cells in RAG deficiency. The V and J ends lost 6 bases and 3 bases respectively, with 11 bases between them. The CDR3 has 13 residues. Per germline, CDR1 MDHEN and CDR2 SYDVKM. Generated by immunoSEQ multiplex PCR, the TCRdb table keeps only in-frame clones and is missing some. The sample consists of 15,000 to 20,000 clones, roughly 86% of them appearing once. Genomic DNA came from blood regulatory T cells gated CD4+ CD25-high CD127-low. This clone appeared once. These same data were also listed under a study on regulatory T cells. That source adds: Primers: 52 TRBV forward and 13 TRBJ reverse.

What was sequenced was Tregs sorted from blood. The J gene is TRBJ2-5, the V gene TRBV28, with TRBD2 as a possible D gene (6 bases). This clonotype was sampled from a human donor in good health. CDR3 sequence (DNA): TGTGCCAGCAGAGCGACTAGTAAAGAGACCCAGTACTTC. Translation gives CASRATSKETQYF.